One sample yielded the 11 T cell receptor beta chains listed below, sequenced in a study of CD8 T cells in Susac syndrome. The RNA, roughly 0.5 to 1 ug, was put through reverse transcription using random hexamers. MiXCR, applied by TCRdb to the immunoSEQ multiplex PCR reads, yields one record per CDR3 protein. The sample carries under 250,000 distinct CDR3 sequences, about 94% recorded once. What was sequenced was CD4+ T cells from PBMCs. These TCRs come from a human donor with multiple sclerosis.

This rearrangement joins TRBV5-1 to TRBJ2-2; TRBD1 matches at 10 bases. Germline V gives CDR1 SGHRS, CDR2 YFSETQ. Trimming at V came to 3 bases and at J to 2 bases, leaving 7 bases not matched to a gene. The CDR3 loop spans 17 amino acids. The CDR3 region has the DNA TGCGCCAGCAGCTCACACCGGGACAGGGGTAACACCGGGGAGCTGTTTTTT. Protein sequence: CASSSHRDRGNTGELFF. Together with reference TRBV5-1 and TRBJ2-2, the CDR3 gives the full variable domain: KAGVTQTPRYLIKTRGQQVTLSCSPISGHRSVSWYQQTPGQGLQFLFEYFSETQRNKGNFPGRFSGRQFSNSRSEMNVSTLELGDSALYLCASSSHRDRGNTGELFFGEGSRLTVL.

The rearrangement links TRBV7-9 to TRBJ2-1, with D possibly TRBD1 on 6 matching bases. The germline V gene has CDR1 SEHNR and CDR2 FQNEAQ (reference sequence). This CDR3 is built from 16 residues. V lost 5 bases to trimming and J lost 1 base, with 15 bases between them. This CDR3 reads CASSARGRGSYNEQFF. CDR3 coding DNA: TGTGCCAGCAGCGCCCGGGGCAGGGGATCCTACAATGAGCAGTTCTTC.

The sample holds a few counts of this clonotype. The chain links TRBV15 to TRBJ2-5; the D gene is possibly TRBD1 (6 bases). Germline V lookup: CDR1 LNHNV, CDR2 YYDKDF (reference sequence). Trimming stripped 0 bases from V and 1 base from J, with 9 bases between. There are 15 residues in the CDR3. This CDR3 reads CATSRDLTGQETQYF. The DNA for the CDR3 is TGTGCCACCAGCAGAGATTTGACAGGCCAAGAGACCCAGTACTTC.

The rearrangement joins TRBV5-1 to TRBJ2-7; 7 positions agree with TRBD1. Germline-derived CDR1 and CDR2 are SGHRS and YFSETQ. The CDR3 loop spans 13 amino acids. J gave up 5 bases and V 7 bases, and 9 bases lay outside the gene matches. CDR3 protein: CASRQGVEDEQYV. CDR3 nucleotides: TGCGCCAGCCGACAGGGAGTTGAGGACGAGCAGTACGTC.

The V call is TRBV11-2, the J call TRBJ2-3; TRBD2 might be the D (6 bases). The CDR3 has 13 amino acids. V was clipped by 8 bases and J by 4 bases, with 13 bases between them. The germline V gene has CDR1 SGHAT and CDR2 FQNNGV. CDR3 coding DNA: TGTGCCAGCGGGATGCGGGGCGCAGATACGCAGTATTTT. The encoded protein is CASGMRGADTQYF.

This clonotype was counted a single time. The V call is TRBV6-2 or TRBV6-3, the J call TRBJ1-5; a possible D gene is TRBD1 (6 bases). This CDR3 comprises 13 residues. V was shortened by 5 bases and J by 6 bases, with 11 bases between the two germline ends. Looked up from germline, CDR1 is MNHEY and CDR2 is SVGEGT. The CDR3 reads CASSDRWAQPQHF. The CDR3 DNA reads TGTGCCAGCAGTGACAGGTGGGCTCAGCCCCAGCATTTT.

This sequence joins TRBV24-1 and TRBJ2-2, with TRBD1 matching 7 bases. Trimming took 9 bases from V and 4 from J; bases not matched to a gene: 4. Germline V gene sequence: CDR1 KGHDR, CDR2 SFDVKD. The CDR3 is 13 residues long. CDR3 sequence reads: CATGTEFTGELFF. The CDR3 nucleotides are TGTGCCACCGGGACAGAGTTCACCGGGGAGCTGTTTTTT.

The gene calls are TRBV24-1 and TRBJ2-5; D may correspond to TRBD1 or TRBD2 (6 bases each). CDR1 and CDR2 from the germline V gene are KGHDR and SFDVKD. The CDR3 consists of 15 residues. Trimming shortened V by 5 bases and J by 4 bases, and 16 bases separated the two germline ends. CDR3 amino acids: CATSVLGAGTETQYF. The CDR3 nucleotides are TGTGCCACCAGTGTCCTGGGGGCGGGGACAGAGACCCAGTACTTC.

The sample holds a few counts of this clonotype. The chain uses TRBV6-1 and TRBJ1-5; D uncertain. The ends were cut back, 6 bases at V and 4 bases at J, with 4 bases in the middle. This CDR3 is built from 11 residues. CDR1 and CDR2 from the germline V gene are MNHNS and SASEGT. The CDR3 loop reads CASSQNQPQHF. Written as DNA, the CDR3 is TGTGCCAGCAGCCAAAATCAGCCCCAGCATTTT.

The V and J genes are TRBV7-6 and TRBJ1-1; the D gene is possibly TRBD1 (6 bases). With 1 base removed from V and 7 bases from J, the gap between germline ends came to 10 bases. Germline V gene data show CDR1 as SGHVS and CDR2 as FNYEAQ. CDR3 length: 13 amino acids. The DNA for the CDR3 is TGTGCCAGCAGCTTAGGGCAGGGGAATGAAGCTTTCTTT. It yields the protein CASSLGQGNEAFF.

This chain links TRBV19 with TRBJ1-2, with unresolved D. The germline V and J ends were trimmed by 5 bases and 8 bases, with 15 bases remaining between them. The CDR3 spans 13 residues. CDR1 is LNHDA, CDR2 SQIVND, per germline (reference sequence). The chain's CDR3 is CASSLKFLRGYTF. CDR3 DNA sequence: TGTGCCAGTAGTCTGAAGTTTTTGCGGGGCTACACCTTC.